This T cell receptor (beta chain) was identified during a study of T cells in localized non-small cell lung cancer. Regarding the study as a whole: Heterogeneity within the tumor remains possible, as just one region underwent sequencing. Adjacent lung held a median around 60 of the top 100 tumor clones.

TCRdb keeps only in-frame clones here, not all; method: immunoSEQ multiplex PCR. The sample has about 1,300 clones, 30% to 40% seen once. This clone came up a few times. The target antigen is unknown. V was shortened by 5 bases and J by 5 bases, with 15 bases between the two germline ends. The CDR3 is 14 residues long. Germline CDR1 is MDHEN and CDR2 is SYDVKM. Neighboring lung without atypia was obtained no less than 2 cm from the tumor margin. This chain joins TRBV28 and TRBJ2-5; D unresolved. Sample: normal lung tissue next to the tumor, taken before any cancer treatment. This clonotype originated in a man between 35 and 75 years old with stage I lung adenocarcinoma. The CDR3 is CASSPGPMVETQYF. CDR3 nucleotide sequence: TGTGCCAGCAGTCCGGGCCCTATGGTGGAGACCCAGTACTTC.